This TCR beta chain was recovered during a study of T cell repertoires in cytomegalovirus infection. This clonotype occurred many times. One entry per CDR3 protein results from TCRdb running MiXCR on the reads. The sample consists of around 450,000 distinct CDR3 sequences, roughly 30% of them appearing once. CDR1 and CDR2 from the germline V gene are MGHDK and SYGVNS. The J segment lost 4 bases and the V segment lost 3 bases, leaving 16 bases of the junction unmatched. The CDR3 is made up of 18 amino acids. V is TRBV25-1 and J is TRBJ2-3; 7 bases align to TRBD2. This clonotype was obtained from a human donor in good health (CMV status not recorded). Some clones in this sample may be carry-over from other donors' samples. The sequencing input was PBMCs. CDR3 nucleotides: TGTGCCAGCAGTGATCTAAGGTCTAGCGGTCATGTGGCAGATACGCAGTATTTT. Amino acid sequence: CASSDLRSSGHVADTQYF.